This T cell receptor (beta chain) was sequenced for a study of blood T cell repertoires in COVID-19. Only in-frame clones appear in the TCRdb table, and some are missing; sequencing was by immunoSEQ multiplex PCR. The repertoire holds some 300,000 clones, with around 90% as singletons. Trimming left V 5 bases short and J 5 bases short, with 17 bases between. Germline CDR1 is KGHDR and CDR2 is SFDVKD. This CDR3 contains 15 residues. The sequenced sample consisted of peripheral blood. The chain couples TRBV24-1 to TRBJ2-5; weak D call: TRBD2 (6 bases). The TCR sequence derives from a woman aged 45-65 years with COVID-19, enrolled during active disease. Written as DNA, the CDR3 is TGTGCCACCAGTGGGGGGGTGGCAGGGACGGAGACCCAGTACTTC. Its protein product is CATSGGVAGTETQYF.